This T cell receptor beta chain originates from a study of blood T cell repertoires in COVID-19. Study details: Nucleic acid was either cDNA or gDNA, and it came from T cells, B-cell-depleted T cells, or PBMCs.

V shed 1 base and J shed 0 bases, with 13 bases lying between them. The CDR3 covers 17 residues. CDR1 is KGHSH and CDR2 is LQKENI in the germline V gene. As originally analysed: Nucleated cell counts were estimated from reference gene primer amplification. The assay was immunoSEQ multiplex PCR, and TCRdb's table has in-frame clones only and misses some. V and J calls and clone size are given by that table; D and trimming were obtained from the DNA. In the table there are approximately 500,000 clones, 88% of which are singletons. The cohort comprised adults aged 18 to 89 years residing in under 30 US areas. Resolution of symptoms, clearance, or two negative PCRs was present in recovered Cohort 3 donors.

Sequencing was done on a sample of PBMCs or T cells enriched from blood (not recorded which). The rearrangement uses TRBV18 and TRBJ2-1; D gene unclear. The TCR comes from a woman between 40 and 50 years old who had recovered from COVID-19. The CDR3 bases are TGTGCCAGCTCACCACAAAAAGGAGAATACTCCTACAATGAGCAGTTCTTC. This codes for CASSPQKGEYSYNEQFF.